This T cell receptor beta chain is drawn from a study of T cell changes during pregnancy in multiple sclerosis. The CDR3 is 14 amino acids. CDR1 is SGHNT and CDR2 is YYREEE in the germline V gene (reference sequence). After removal of 2 bases from V and 5 bases from J, the junction contained 5 bases not matched to a gene. Sequencing used immunoSEQ multiplex PCR; TCRdb keeps in-frame clones, though not all of them. Seen here are approximately 93,000 clones, less than 95% observed once, and the top ten hold around 2%. Sequencing used peripheral blood, obtained in the first trimester of pregnancy. The chain joins TRBV5-4 to TRBJ2-7; 9 bases align to TRBD1. This TCR derives from a female donor in good health, enrolled as a control in a pregnancy study. CDR3: CASSLRGQGNEQYF. CDR3 DNA sequence: TGTGCCAGCAGCTTAAGGGGACAGGGCAACGAGCAGTACTTC.